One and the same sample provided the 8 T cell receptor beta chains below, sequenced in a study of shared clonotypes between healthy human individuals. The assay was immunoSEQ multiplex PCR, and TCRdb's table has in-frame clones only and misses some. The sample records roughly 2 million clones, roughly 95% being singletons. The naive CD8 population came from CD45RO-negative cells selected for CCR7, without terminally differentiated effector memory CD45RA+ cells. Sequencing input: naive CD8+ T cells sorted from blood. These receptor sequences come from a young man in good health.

This chain's CDR3 is CASSPGTDGLQPQHF. The CDR3 DNA reads TGCGCCAGCAGCCCAGGTACAGACGGACTCCAGCCCCAGCATTTT. The chain joins TRBV4-1 to TRBJ1-5; unclear D gene. The V gene's germline CDR1 is MGHRA and CDR2 YSYEKL. The CDR3 has 15 residues. V lost 4 bases, J lost 7 bases, and 17 bases lay in between.

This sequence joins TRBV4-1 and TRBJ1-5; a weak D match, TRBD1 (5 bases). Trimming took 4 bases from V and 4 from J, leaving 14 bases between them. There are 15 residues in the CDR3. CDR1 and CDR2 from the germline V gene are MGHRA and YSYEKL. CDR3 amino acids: CASSPPPGVNQPQHF. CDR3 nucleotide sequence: TGCGCCAGCAGCCCCCCCCCGGGGGTAAATCAGCCCCAGCATTTT.

The chain's CDR3 is CASSDPASGNNEQFF. The CDR3, as DNA: TGCGCCAGCAGTGACCCGGCTAGCGGAAACAATGAGCAGTTCTTC. The chain is built from TRBV10-1 and TRBJ2-1; 7 nucleotides line up with TRBD2. With V trimmed by 3 bases and J by 5 bases, 7 bases remained unmatched. CDR1 WNHNN and CDR2 SYGVQD come from the germline V gene (reference sequence). This CDR3 is 15 amino acids long.

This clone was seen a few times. CDR3 loop: CASSEMESGAEAFF. DNA of the CDR3: TGCGCCAGCAGTGAGATGGAGAGCGGCGCTGAAGCTTTCTTT. The J gene is TRBJ1-1, the V gene TRBV10-1; D unclear. The CDR3 has 14 residues. Trimming shortened V by 2 bases and J by 6 bases, and 13 bases separated the two germline ends. CDR1 is WNHNN, CDR2 SYGVQD, per germline (reference sequence).

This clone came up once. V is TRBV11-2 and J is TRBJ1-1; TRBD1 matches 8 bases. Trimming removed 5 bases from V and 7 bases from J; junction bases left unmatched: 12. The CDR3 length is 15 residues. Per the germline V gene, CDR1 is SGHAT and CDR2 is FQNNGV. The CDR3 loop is CASSSRTGLGLEAFF. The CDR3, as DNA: TGTGCCAGCAGCAGCCGGACAGGGCTAGGGCTTGAAGCTTTCTTT.

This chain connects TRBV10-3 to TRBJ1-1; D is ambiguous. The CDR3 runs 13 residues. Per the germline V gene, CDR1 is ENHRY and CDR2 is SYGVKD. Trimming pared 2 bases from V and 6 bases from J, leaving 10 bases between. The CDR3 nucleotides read TGTGCCATCAGTGAGACCCGGGATTCTGAAGCTTTCTTT. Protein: CAISETRDSEAFF.

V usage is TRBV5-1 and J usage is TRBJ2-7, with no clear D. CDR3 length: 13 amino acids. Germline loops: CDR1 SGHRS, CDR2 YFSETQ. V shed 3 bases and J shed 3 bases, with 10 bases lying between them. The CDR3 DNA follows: TGCGCCAGCAGCTCCACTGACGGCTACGAGCAGTACTTC. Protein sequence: CASSSTDGYEQYF.

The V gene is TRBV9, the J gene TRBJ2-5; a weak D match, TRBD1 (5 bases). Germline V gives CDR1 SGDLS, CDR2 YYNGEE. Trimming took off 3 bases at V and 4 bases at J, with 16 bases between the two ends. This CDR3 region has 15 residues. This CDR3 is CASSARRQGGETQYF. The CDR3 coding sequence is TGTGCCAGCAGCGCCCGCCGGCAGGGCGGAGAGACCCAGTACTTC.